This T cell receptor (beta chain) was retrieved from a study of monozygotic twins with inflammatory bowel disease. The CDR3 is 19 amino acids. The germline gives CDR1 MNHNS, CDR2 SASEGT. Researchers ran eight separate cDNA reactions for each sample. TCRdb re-called the 5' RACE reads and gives one entry per CDR3 protein, without DNA. Recorded for this sample: a few hundred thousand distinct CDR3 sequences. Points from the study as a whole: A reduction in TCRbeta diversity (inverse Simpson) was seen in IBD patients relative to healthy co-twins. No separation of different T cell subtypes was possible. Data gave no support to a single strong signal or clonotype associated with IBD.

Notes on this clonotype: The target antigen is unknown.

Sequenced: blood. The sequence was obtained from a human donor with ulcerative colitis or Crohn's disease, or a healthy co-twin of an affected twin (not recorded which). This chain joins TRBV6-1 and TRBJ2-3; TCRdb picks TRBD2, but there is no DNA to check that call. The CDR3 loop reads CASSNDPWGLAGEEDTQYF.